This TCR beta chain is drawn from a study of esophageal squamous cell carcinoma under preoperative chemotherapy. TCRdb fed the PCR reads into MiXCR, producing one record per CDR3 protein. The table has about 18,000 distinct CDR3 sequences, roughly 46% seen once. The time point here: after preoperative PTX-NDP chemotherapy. This clonotype turned up a few times. V was pared by 7 bases and J by 2 bases, with 14 bases between. CDR1 and CDR2 (germline): MNHNS, SASEGT. This CDR3 is built from 15 residues. The receptor was isolated from a human donor with esophageal squamous cell carcinoma. The donor label of this sample is uncertain. The genes are TRBV6-1 and TRBJ2-2, with D possibly matching TRBD2 (6 bases). This sample was taken from a patient given preoperative chemotherapy. CDR3 amino acids: CASTPRGLNTGELFF. CDR3 bases: TGTGCCAGCACCCCGCGAGGACTAAACACCGGGGAGCTGTTTTTT.